This is a list of T cell receptor beta chains from one sample in a study of PD-1 blockade in classical Hodgkin lymphoma. Some clones are missing from TCRdb's copy, which holds only in-frame ones; the method was immunoSEQ multiplex PCR. The data show 6,000 to 7,000 clones, with 80% seen just once and approximately 2.6% held by the top ten. This material consisted of CD4+ T cells from blood, taken at baseline. The receptors were sampled from a human donor with classical Hodgkin lymphoma. CDR3s include the opening cysteine and the closing phenylalanine or tryptophan. The D gene is left open where the match is weak. Clone sizes are given selectively: once, few, many, or a class where the clone is expanded.

V gene: TRBV19
J gene: TRBJ2-3
clone size: .
D gene: .
CDR3 protein: CASSKASTDTQYF
CDR3 DNA: TGTGCCAGTAGTAAAGCTAGCACAGATACGCAGTATTTT

V gene: TRBV29-1
J gene: TRBJ2-2
clone size: .
D gene: TRBD2
CDR3 protein: CSVIPGLHNTGELFF
CDR3 DNA: TGCAGCGTTATACCGGGACTACACAATACCGGGGAGCTGTTTTTT

V gene: TRBV7-6
J gene: TRBJ1-5
clone size: .
D gene: .
CDR3 protein: CASSLSGGGNQPQHF
CDR3 DNA: TGTGCCAGCAGCTTGTCTGGGGGGGGCAATCAGCCCCAGCATTTT

V gene: TRBV6-1
J gene: TRBJ1-2
clone size: .
D gene: .
CDR3 protein: CASKGSSNYGYTF
CDR3 DNA: TGTGCCAGCAAGGGGAGTTCGAACTATGGCTACACCTTC

V gene: TRBV19
J gene: TRBJ1-2
clone size: large
D gene: .
CDR3 protein: CASKGSGGYTF
CDR3 DNA: TGTGCCAGTAAAGGTTCCGGTGGCTACACCTTC

V gene: TRBV6-5
J gene: TRBJ1-5
clone size: .
D gene: TRBD1
CDR3 protein: CASSAGQGGNQPQHF
CDR3 DNA: TGTGCCAGCAGCGCGGGACAGGGGGGTAATCAGCCCCAGCATTTT

V gene: TRBV4-1
J gene: TRBJ2-3
clone size: once
D gene: .
CDR3 protein: CASRPLGSGTDTQYF
CDR3 DNA: TGCGCCAGCAGACCTCTAGGGAGTGGCACAGATACGCAGTATTTT

V gene: TRBV7-9
J gene: TRBJ2-2
clone size: .
D gene: .
CDR3 protein: CASSLASSTGELFF
CDR3 DNA: TGTGCCAGCAGCTTAGCGAGTAGCACCGGGGAGCTGTTTTTT

V gene: TRBV6-5
J gene: TRBJ1-2
clone size: .
D gene: .
CDR3 protein: CASSRTGSGGYGYTF
CDR3 DNA: TGTGCCAGCAGTCGAACAGGGTCGGGGGGGTATGGCTACACCTTC

V gene: TRBV7-2
J gene: TRBJ2-7
clone size: .
D gene: .
CDR3 protein: CASSLSSYNEQYF
CDR3 DNA: TGTGCCAGCAGCTTAAGTTCGTATAACGAGCAGTACTTC

V gene: TRBV30
J gene: TRBJ2-7
clone size: .
D gene: .
CDR3 protein: CAWSAGAYEQYF
CDR3 DNA: TGTGCCTGGAGTGCCGGGGCCTACGAGCAGTACTTC

V gene: TRBV7-2
J gene: TRBJ2-3
clone size: .
D gene: .
CDR3 protein: CASSKGGPGRDTQYF
CDR3 DNA: TGTGCCAGCAGCAAGGGTGGACCAGGGAGGGATACGCAGTATTTT

V gene: TRBV7-8
J gene: TRBJ2-1
clone size: .
D gene: .
CDR3 protein: CASSLDGVGDYNEQFF
CDR3 DNA: TGTGCCAGCAGCTTAGACGGGGTGGGTGACTACAATGAGCAGTTCTTC

V gene: TRBV27
J gene: TRBJ2-2
clone size: .
D gene: .
CDR3 protein: CASSLLATMFTGELFF
CDR3 DNA: TGTGCCAGCAGTTTACTAGCGACCATGTTCACCGGGGAGCTGTTTTTT

V gene: TRBV7-9
J gene: TRBJ2-5
clone size: .
D gene: .
CDR3 protein: CASSIGAGETQYF
CDR3 DNA: TGTGCCAGCAGCATAGGAGCGGGAGAGACCCAGTACTTC

V gene: TRBV27
J gene: TRBJ1-4
clone size: .
D gene: .
CDR3 protein: CASSSVVNSNEKLFF
CDR3 DNA: TGTGCCAGCAGTTCGGTGGTTAACAGTAATGAAAAACTGTTTTTT

V gene: TRBV2
J gene: TRBJ2-4
clone size: .
D gene: .
CDR3 protein: CASSYRVNLAKNIQYF
CDR3 DNA: TGTGCCAGCAGTTACAGGGTCAATCTAGCCAAAAACATTCAGTACTTC

V gene: TRBV5-6
J gene: TRBJ2-7
clone size: .
D gene: .
CDR3 protein: CASRLQSAGPYEQYF
CDR3 DNA: TGTGCCAGCAGGTTACAGTCTGCAGGGCCCTACGAGCAGTACTTC

V gene: TRBV15
J gene: TRBJ2-3
clone size: .
D gene: .
CDR3 protein: CATSVSGDTDTQYF
CDR3 DNA: TGTGCCACCAGTGTTTCCGGGGACACAGATACGCAGTATTTT

V gene: TRBV4-1
J gene: TRBJ1-2
clone size: .
D gene: .
CDR3 protein: CASSQERQGFYGYTF
CDR3 DNA: TGCGCCAGCAGCCAAGAGCGCCAGGGCTTCTATGGCTACACCTTC

V gene: TRBV7-6
J gene: TRBJ2-3
clone size: .
D gene: TRBD1
CDR3 protein: CASSLQGENTDTQYF
CDR3 DNA: TGTGCCAGCAGCTTACAGGGGGAGAACACAGATACGCAGTATTTT

V gene: TRBV7-7
J gene: TRBJ2-7
clone size: .
D gene: TRBD1
CDR3 protein: CASSLQGAYEQYF
CDR3 DNA: TGTGCCAGCAGCTTGCAGGGGGCATACGAGCAGTACTTC

V gene: TRBV10-3
J gene: TRBJ1-6
clone size: .
D gene: .
CDR3 protein: CAISGSPNSPLHF
CDR3 DNA: TGTGCCATCAGTGGATCCCCTAATTCACCCCTCCACTTT

V gene: TRBV4-1
J gene: TRBJ2-5
clone size: .
D gene: .
CDR3 protein: CASSQFITETQYF
CDR3 DNA: TGCGCCAGCAGCCAATTTATTACGGAGACCCAGTACTTC

V gene: TRBV28
J gene: TRBJ1-1
clone size: .
D gene: TRBD1
CDR3 protein: CASRNTGGSTEAFF
CDR3 DNA: TGTGCCAGCAGAAATACAGGGGGGAGCACTGAAGCTTTCTTT

V gene: TRBV21-1
J gene: TRBJ1-4
clone size: .
D gene: .
CDR3 protein: CASSRQGRGEKLFF
CDR3 DNA: TGTGCCAGCAGCAGACAGGGGCGGGGTGAAAAACTGTTTTTT

V gene: TRBV7-8
J gene: TRBJ2-1
clone size: few
D gene: TRBD2
CDR3 protein: CASSLGLAGKASYNEQFF
CDR3 DNA: TGTGCCAGCAGCCTAGGACTAGCGGGCAAGGCTTCCTACAATGAGCAGTTCTTC

V gene: TRBV7-2
J gene: TRBJ2-7
clone size: .
D gene: TRBD2
CDR3 protein: CASSSGLAGVYEQYF
CDR3 DNA: TGTGCCAGCAGTTCGGGACTAGCGGGAGTGTACGAGCAGTACTTC

V gene: TRBV18
J gene: TRBJ2-5
clone size: once
D gene: .
CDR3 protein: CASSPVNQETQYF
CDR3 DNA: TGTGCCAGCTCACCTGTCAACCAAGAGACCCAGTACTTC

V gene: TRBV6-1
J gene: TRBJ1-4
clone size: few
D gene: .
CDR3 protein: CASKNGMEKLFF
CDR3 DNA: TGTGCCAGCAAAAACGGGATGGAAAAACTGTTTTTT

V gene: TRBV15
J gene: TRBJ2-7
clone size: .
D gene: .
CDR3 protein: CATSRDNRESYEQYF
CDR3 DNA: TGTGCCACCAGCAGGGACAATCGGGAGTCCTACGAGCAGTACTTC

V gene: TRBV7-9
J gene: TRBJ2-5
clone size: few
D gene: .
CDR3 protein: CASSLSGTGVETQYF
CDR3 DNA: TGTGCCAGCAGCTTAAGCGGAACGGGAGTTGAGACCCAGTACTTC

V gene: TRBV30
J gene: TRBJ2-7
clone size: .
D gene: .
CDR3 protein: CAWSIAGTPTYEQYF
CDR3 DNA: TGTGCCTGGAGTATTGCCGGGACGCCGACCTACGAGCAGTACTTC

V gene: TRBV9
J gene: TRBJ1-1
clone size: .
D gene: .
CDR3 protein: CASSGIQGWDTEAFF
CDR3 DNA: TGTGCCAGCAGCGGCATACAGGGATGGGACACTGAAGCTTTCTTT

V gene: TRBV27
J gene: TRBJ2-5
clone size: .
D gene: TRBD2
CDR3 protein: CASSLGRGGAETQYF
CDR3 DNA: TGTGCCAGCAGTTTAGGACGGGGAGGGGCTGAGACCCAGTACTTC

V gene: TRBV6-5
J gene: TRBJ2-7
clone size: .
D gene: TRBD1
CDR3 protein: CASRQAGQDISEQYF
CDR3 DNA: TGTGCCAGCAGACAGGCGGGACAGGACATCTCCGAGCAGTACTTC

V gene: TRBV19
J gene: TRBJ2-7
clone size: once
D gene: TRBD2
CDR3 protein: CASSFRRLAGGSDEQYF
CDR3 DNA: TGTGCCAGTAGTTTCCGTAGACTAGCGGGAGGGAGCGACGAGCAGTACTTC

V gene: TRBV5-5
J gene: TRBJ2-1
clone size: once
D gene: TRBD1
CDR3 protein: CASGTPSTGGEQFF
CDR3 DNA: TGTGCCAGCGGCACTCCATCTACAGGGGGTGAGCAGTTCTTC

V gene: TRBV4-1
J gene: TRBJ2-3
clone size: .
D gene: TRBD2
CDR3 protein: CASSRPQEGLAGGTQYF
CDR3 DNA: TGCGCCAGCAGCCGCCCCCAGGAGGGACTAGCGGGAGGAACGCAGTATTTT